This TCR beta chain was identified during a study of T cell responses to AZD1222 COVID-19 vaccine. Generated by immunoSEQ multiplex PCR, the TCRdb table keeps only in-frame clones and is missing some. The data hold roughly 190,000 clones, with approximately 93% observed a single time. The sample here was peripheral blood, taken 28 days after the second AZD1222 dose. The clonotype was recovered from an adult who received the AZD1222 COVID-19 vaccine.

The CDR3 coding sequence is TGTGCCAGCTACGTCTCCGCCTTGGCTGAAGCTTTCTTT. Translating it yields CASYVSALAEAFF. This chain uses TRBV18 with TRBJ1-1; D is ambiguous. The V end was cut by 7 bases, the J end by 6 bases, with 15 bases between. The V gene's germline CDR1 is KGHSH and CDR2 LQKENI. The CDR3 contains 13 residues.